A selection of T cell receptor beta chains follows, all from one sample in a study of molecular identifiers for immune sequencing clone quantification. TCRdb passed the PCR reads through MiXCR, listing each CDR3 protein once. This table holds approximately 54,000 distinct CDR3 sequences, around 27% found once. Sample: naive CD8+ T cells from blood, with Jurkat cell RNA spiked in. The receptors originated from a human donor in good health. Some libraries in this study had Jurkat cell RNA spiked in. The CDR3 runs from the conserved cysteine through the conserved F or W. The order of the fields is CDR3 DNA, CDR3 protein, D gene, J gene, clone size, CDR3 length, V gene. D genes are given only for firm matches. Where a row states a size, it is once, few, many or the class of an expanded clone; other rows omit it.

CDR3nt: TGTGCCATCAGTGAGGAGGCGGATCAGCCCCAGCATTTT; CDR3aa: CAISEEADQPQHF; d_gene: NA; j_gene: TRBJ1-5; abundance: few; len: 13; v_gene: TRBV10-3
CDR3nt: TGTGCCAGCAGCCTAAACGTTGAAAAGCTGGGCGAGCAGTACTTC; CDR3aa: CASSLNVEKLGEQYF; d_gene: NA; j_gene: TRBJ2-7; abundance: many; len: 15; v_gene: TRBV7-6
CDR3nt: TGTGCCAGCAGCCAGGGGGGGACAGGGGGGCCCTTGAACACTGAAGCTTTCTTT; CDR3aa: CASSQGGTGGPLNTEAFF; d_gene: TRBD1; j_gene: TRBJ1-1; abundance: few; len: 18; v_gene: TRBV3-1
CDR3nt: TGCAGCGTTGATAGCGCCGACCAAGAGACCCAGTACTTC; CDR3aa: CSVDSADQETQYF; d_gene: NA; j_gene: TRBJ2-5; abundance: many; len: 13; v_gene: TRBV29-1
CDR3nt: TGTGCCAGTGGTTTCGCAGGGGTTCAGCCCCAGCGTTTT; CDR3aa: CASGFAGVQPQRF; d_gene: NA; j_gene: TRBJ1-5; abundance: NA; len: 13; v_gene: TRBV19
CDR3nt: TGTGCCAGCAGCTTAGGGCTCAGCGGGGACTCCTACGAGCAGTACTTC; CDR3aa: CASSLGLSGDSYEQYF; d_gene: TRBD2; j_gene: TRBJ2-7; abundance: many; len: 16; v_gene: TRBV7-9
CDR3nt: TGCGCCAGCAGCTCCCCCCCCGAGCGGGGGGAACAAGAGACCCAGTACTTC; CDR3aa: CASSSPPERGEQETQYF; d_gene: TRBD2; j_gene: TRBJ2-5; abundance: many; len: 17; v_gene: TRBV5-1
CDR3nt: TGTGCCAGCAGTCGGACAGGGACTAGCTCTGGGGCCAACGTCCTGACTTTC; CDR3aa: CASSRTGTSSGANVLTF; d_gene: NA; j_gene: TRBJ2-6; abundance: many; len: 17; v_gene: TRBV12-3/TRBV12-4
CDR3nt: TGTGCCAGCAGTTGGGTTGATGGGGGCGCTTCCGGGGAGCTGTTTTTT; CDR3aa: CASSWVDGGASGELFF; d_gene: NA; j_gene: TRBJ2-2; abundance: many; len: 16; v_gene: TRBV6-5
CDR3nt: TGTGCCAGCAGCTCGATTGGGACAAGCACAGATACGCAGTATTTT; CDR3aa: CASSSIGTSTDTQYF; d_gene: NA; j_gene: TRBJ2-3; abundance: many; len: 15; v_gene: TRBV7-6
CDR3nt: TGCGCCAGCAGCTTAGTAGGGGGGGCCACTGAAGCTTTCTTT; CDR3aa: CASSLVGGATEAFF; d_gene: NA; j_gene: TRBJ1-1; abundance: many; len: 14; v_gene: TRBV5-1
CDR3nt: TGCGCCAGCAGCCAAGCCGGGACAGGGGGTTACGAGCAGTACTTC; CDR3aa: CASSQAGTGGYEQYF; d_gene: TRBD1; j_gene: TRBJ2-7; abundance: many; len: 15; v_gene: TRBV4-3
CDR3nt: TGTGCCAGTAGTAGCCCCCTTTCGGGGAAGGGGGATACGCAGTATTTT; CDR3aa: CASSSPLSGKGDTQYF; d_gene: NA; j_gene: TRBJ2-3; abundance: NA; len: 16; v_gene: TRBV19
CDR3nt: TGTGCCAGCAGTTTTCGGGAAAAAAACATTCAGTACTTC; CDR3aa: CASSFREKNIQYF; d_gene: NA; j_gene: TRBJ2-4; abundance: many; len: 13; v_gene: TRBV28
CDR3nt: TGTGCCAGCAGTTTAAGGTCAGGTCCCCTCCACTTT; CDR3aa: CASSLRSGPLHF; d_gene: NA; j_gene: TRBJ1-6; abundance: many; len: 12; v_gene: TRBV27
CDR3nt: TGTGCCAGTAGTATCATCGGCAACAACTATGGCTACACCTTC; CDR3aa: CASSIIGNNYGYTF; d_gene: NA; j_gene: TRBJ1-2; abundance: many; len: 14; v_gene: TRBV19
CDR3nt: TGCGCCAGCAGCCAAGGACTAGGAGGGTACGAGCAGTACTTC; CDR3aa: CASSQGLGGYEQYF; d_gene: NA; j_gene: TRBJ2-7; abundance: many; len: 14; v_gene: TRBV4-1
CDR3nt: TGTGCCAGCAGCTTTACAGGGAACTATGGCTACACCTTC; CDR3aa: CASSFTGNYGYTF; d_gene: NA; j_gene: TRBJ1-2; abundance: NA; len: 13; v_gene: TRBV7-9
CDR3nt: TGTGCCAGCAGCTCCTATACCCTACAGGGGGGGTATGGCTACACCTTC; CDR3aa: CASSSYTLQGGYGYTF; d_gene: TRBD1; j_gene: TRBJ1-2; abundance: many; len: 16; v_gene: TRBV7-9
CDR3nt: TGTGCCAGCAGTTTCTGGACTGGGGACTATGGCTACACCTTC; CDR3aa: CASSFWTGDYGYTF; d_gene: NA; j_gene: TRBJ1-2; abundance: many; len: 14; v_gene: TRBV6-5
CDR3nt: TGTGCCAGCAATGTAGCGGCCGGGGAGCTGTTTTTT; CDR3aa: CASNVAAGELFF; d_gene: NA; j_gene: TRBJ2-2; abundance: many; len: 12; v_gene: TRBV13
CDR3nt: TGCAGCGTTGAGGACGGTAGCTCCTACAGTGAGCAGTTCTTC; CDR3aa: CSVEDGSSYSEQFF; d_gene: NA; j_gene: TRBJ2-1; abundance: NA; len: 14; v_gene: TRBV29-1
CDR3nt: TGCGCCAGCAGCCAAGCACGGGGCACAGATACGCAGTATTTT; CDR3aa: CASSQARGTDTQYF; d_gene: NA; j_gene: TRBJ2-3; abundance: many; len: 14; v_gene: TRBV4-1
CDR3nt: TGTGCCAGCAGCCCCGGACTCAAAGATTTTTCCGAGCAGTACTTC; CDR3aa: CASSPGLKDFSEQYF; d_gene: NA; j_gene: TRBJ2-7; abundance: many; len: 15; v_gene: TRBV5-6
CDR3nt: TGCAGTGCTAGAGATCTTAATCCACTGAGCACAGATACGCAGTATTTT; CDR3aa: CSARDLNPLSTDTQYF; d_gene: NA; j_gene: TRBJ2-3; abundance: few; len: 16; v_gene: TRBV20-1
CDR3nt: TGCAGCGCCCAGGTGGGGGACAGGGAACCTTCCTACGAGCAGTACTTC; CDR3aa: CSAQVGDREPSYEQYF; d_gene: TRBD1; j_gene: TRBJ2-7; abundance: NA; len: 16; v_gene: TRBV29-1
CDR3nt: TGTGCCAGCAGCCAAGAAGGAATATATAACTATGGCTACACCTTC; CDR3aa: CASSQEGIYNYGYTF; d_gene: NA; j_gene: TRBJ1-2; abundance: many; len: 15; v_gene: TRBV3-1
CDR3nt: TGCAGCGTTGAGAGTGCTCGGGACAGGGGTATTGACTCCTACGAGCAGTACTTC; CDR3aa: CSVESARDRGIDSYEQYF; d_gene: TRBD1; j_gene: TRBJ2-7; abundance: many; len: 18; v_gene: TRBV29-1
CDR3nt: TGTGCCCGCCGCCCAAGCTTGAACCCTGAAGCTTTCTTT; CDR3aa: CARRPSLNPEAFF; d_gene: NA; j_gene: TRBJ1-1; abundance: NA; len: 13; v_gene: TRBV6-2/TRBV6-3
CDR3nt: TGTGCCACCAGTGCACCGGGACTTCCCACAGATACGCAGTATTTT; CDR3aa: CATSAPGLPTDTQYF; d_gene: NA; j_gene: TRBJ2-3; abundance: NA; len: 15; v_gene: TRBV24-1
CDR3nt: TGTGCCAGCAGCCAAGATTCTAGCGGAGCCTCCTACAATGAGCAGTTCTTC; CDR3aa: CASSQDSSGASYNEQFF; d_gene: TRBD2; j_gene: TRBJ2-1; abundance: NA; len: 17; v_gene: TRBV3-1
CDR3nt: TGCGCCAGCAGCTTGTATGATGGGACGGCGTACGGGAGAGCTTTCTTT; CDR3aa: CASSLYDGTAYGRAFF; d_gene: NA; j_gene: TRBJ1-1; abundance: NA; len: 16; v_gene: TRBV5-1
CDR3nt: TGTGCCAGCAGTTTAGCCCAACCAGGGGGCCCGTCCACTGAAGCTTTCTTT; CDR3aa: CASSLAQPGGPSTEAFF; d_gene: TRBD1; j_gene: TRBJ1-1; abundance: few; len: 17; v_gene: TRBV27
CDR3nt: TGTGCCAGCAGTCGATACAGGGGGCAGACCCAGCATTTT; CDR3aa: CASSRYRGQTQHF; d_gene: TRBD1; j_gene: TRBJ1-5; abundance: many; len: 13; v_gene: TRBV12-3/TRBV12-4
CDR3nt: TGTGCCAGCAGACTTCGCGGAGATACGCAGTATTTT; CDR3aa: CASRLRGDTQYF; d_gene: NA; j_gene: TRBJ2-3; abundance: many; len: 12; v_gene: TRBV12-3/TRBV12-4
CDR3nt: TGTGCCAGCAGTTACTCGGGATCTGGAACCGGGGAGCTGTTTTTT; CDR3aa: CASSYSGSGTGELFF; d_gene: NA; j_gene: TRBJ2-2; abundance: NA; len: 15; v_gene: TRBV6-6
CDR3nt: TGTGCCAGTAGTATACACAGGGGACAAAGGACCGGGGAGCTGTTTTTT; CDR3aa: CASSIHRGQRTGELFF; d_gene: TRBD1; j_gene: TRBJ2-2; abundance: many; len: 16; v_gene: TRBV19
CDR3nt: TGTGCCAGCAGCCTCCGGACAGATACGCAGTATTTT; CDR3aa: CASSLRTDTQYF; d_gene: NA; j_gene: TRBJ2-3; abundance: many; len: 12; v_gene: TRBV7-9
CDR3nt: TGTGCCAGCAGTTTGGGCCGGACAGGAGTCACCGGGGAGCTGTTTTTT; CDR3aa: CASSLGRTGVTGELFF; d_gene: TRBD1; j_gene: TRBJ2-2; abundance: many; len: 16; v_gene: TRBV5-6
CDR3nt: TGTGCCAGCAGATCAAGCACAGATACGCAGTATTTT; CDR3aa: CASRSSTDTQYF; d_gene: NA; j_gene: TRBJ2-3; abundance: many; len: 12; v_gene: TRBV7-9
CDR3nt: TGTGCCACCCCCCCGGGAGGGCGATCCCTACAAGAGACCCAGTACTTC; CDR3aa: CATPPGGRSLQETQYF; d_gene: TRBD2; j_gene: TRBJ2-5; abundance: many; len: 16; v_gene: TRBV27
CDR3nt: TGTGCCAGCAGTTTTAGCCCCTCCTACGAGCAGTACTTC; CDR3aa: CASSFSPSYEQYF; d_gene: NA; j_gene: TRBJ2-7; abundance: many; len: 13; v_gene: TRBV27
CDR3nt: TGTGCCAGCAGCCCCTGGATGCTACCCCACGAGGGTAATGAAAAACTGTTTTTT; CDR3aa: CASSPWMLPHEGNEKLFF; d_gene: NA; j_gene: TRBJ1-4; abundance: many; len: 18; v_gene: TRBV7-8
CDR3nt: TGCAGCGTTGCTTCGGACAGTTACATGAACACTGAAGCTTTCTTT; CDR3aa: CSVASDSYMNTEAFF; d_gene: NA; j_gene: TRBJ1-1; abundance: many; len: 15; v_gene: TRBV29-1
CDR3nt: TGCAGCGCTGTACAGCGGGGTGTTAGCACAGATACGCAGTATTTT; CDR3aa: CSAVQRGVSTDTQYF; d_gene: TRBD2; j_gene: TRBJ2-3; abundance: many; len: 15; v_gene: TRBV29-1
CDR3nt: TGTGCCAGCAGCCTGGGACAGGGGTTCTACGAGCAGTCCTTC; CDR3aa: CASSLGQGFYEQSF; d_gene: TRBD1; j_gene: TRBJ2-7; abundance: NA; len: 14; v_gene: TRBV11-3
CDR3nt: TGCGCCAGCAGAGCCCCGGGCGTCGGGGACGACTATGGCTACACCTTC; CDR3aa: CASRAPGVGDDYGYTF; d_gene: NA; j_gene: TRBJ1-2; abundance: many; len: 16; v_gene: TRBV4-1
CDR3nt: TGTGCCAGCAGCTTAACTAGGACAGGGGTTAATGAAAAACCGTTTTTT; CDR3aa: CASSLTRTGVNEKPFF; d_gene: TRBD1; j_gene: TRBJ1-4; abundance: NA; len: 16; v_gene: TRBV7-8
CDR3nt: TGTGCCAGCAGCGTAGACAGTTTCGGGTCAGATACGCAGTATTTT; CDR3aa: CASSVDSFGSDTQYF; d_gene: NA; j_gene: TRBJ2-3; abundance: many; len: 15; v_gene: TRBV9
CDR3nt: TGTGCCAGCAGCCCGGGGGCAGGGAGTCCTTCGAACACCGGGGAGCTGCTTTTT; CDR3aa: CASSPGAGSPSNTGELLF; d_gene: NA; j_gene: TRBJ2-2; abundance: NA; len: 18; v_gene: TRBV7-6
CDR3nt: TGTGCCAGCAGTTACTCGGTAGGGACGAACACTGAAGCTTTCTTT; CDR3aa: CASSYSVGTNTEAFF; d_gene: NA; j_gene: TRBJ1-1; abundance: many; len: 15; v_gene: TRBV6-2/TRBV6-3
CDR3nt: TGTGCCAGCAGCGGCCACCCAGGCAGGACGACCACAGATACGCAGTATTTT; CDR3aa: CASSGHPGRTTTDTQYF; d_gene: NA; j_gene: TRBJ2-3; abundance: many; len: 17; v_gene: TRBV5-5
CDR3nt: TGTGCCAGCAGGTCAGGGATGAACACTGAAGCTTTCTTT; CDR3aa: CASRSGMNTEAFF; d_gene: NA; j_gene: TRBJ1-1; abundance: many; len: 13; v_gene: TRBV6-5
CDR3nt: TGTGCCAGCAGCCAAGTAGTCGGGAAAGACACCGGGGAGCTGTTTTTT; CDR3aa: CASSQVVGKDTGELFF; d_gene: NA; j_gene: TRBJ2-2; abundance: NA; len: 16; v_gene: TRBV3-1
CDR3nt: TGCGCCAGCAGCCAAGCGACAGGCAATCAGCCCCAGCATTTT; CDR3aa: CASSQATGNQPQHF; d_gene: NA; j_gene: TRBJ1-5; abundance: many; len: 14; v_gene: TRBV4-3
CDR3nt: TGTGCCAGCAGTGTATGGACAGGTTATAGCACAGATACGCAGTATTTT; CDR3aa: CASSVWTGYSTDTQYF; d_gene: TRBD1; j_gene: TRBJ2-3; abundance: many; len: 16; v_gene: TRBV28
CDR3nt: TGTGCCAGCAGCTTGGTGGTTGGGACCAAAAGCGACACAGATACGCAGTATTTT; CDR3aa: CASSLVVGTKSDTDTQYF; d_gene: NA; j_gene: TRBJ2-3; abundance: NA; len: 18; v_gene: TRBV5-6
CDR3nt: TGTGCCAGTAGTATAGGGGCTGGGGCCAACGTCCTGACTTTC; CDR3aa: CASSIGAGANVLTF; d_gene: NA; j_gene: TRBJ2-6; abundance: NA; len: 14; v_gene: TRBV19
CDR3nt: TGTGCCAGCAGCTTGGGACTAGCTATAGCAGATACGCAGTATTTT; CDR3aa: CASSLGLAIADTQYF; d_gene: TRBD2; j_gene: TRBJ2-3; abundance: many; len: 15; v_gene: TRBV5-4
CDR3nt: TGTGCCAGCAGCCCGGACAGGGGCGAGCAGTACTTC; CDR3aa: CASSPDRGEQYF; d_gene: TRBD1; j_gene: TRBJ2-7; abundance: NA; len: 12; v_gene: TRBV3-1